The rows below give T cell receptor beta chains drawn from one sample of a study of cytomegalovirus exposure and HLA in healthy donors. Generated by immunoSEQ multiplex PCR, the TCRdb table keeps only in-frame clones and is missing some. The sample yields around 200,000 clones, 86% seen once. Source material: PBMCs. The receptor set was obtained from a woman between 25 and 40 years old in good health and CMV-seronegative. The CDR3 runs from the conserved cysteine through the conserved F or W. The D gene is left open where the match is weak. Clone size is given for some rows only: seen once, a few or many times, or a class if the clone is expanded.

D gene,V gene,clone size,J gene,CDR3 protein,CDR3 DNA
TRBD1,TRBV15,few,TRBJ1-4,CATSSGQEGNEKLFF,TGTGCCACCAGCTCCGGACAGGAGGGGAATGAAAAACTGTTTTTT
NA,TRBV19,few,TRBJ2-1,CASSIGLGAYNEQFF,TGTGCCAGTAGTATTGGTCTAGGGGCGTACAATGAGCAGTTCTTC
NA,TRBV2,NA,TRBJ1-2,CASTVVARADGYTF,TGTGCCAGCACGGTAGTAGCCAGGGCTGATGGCTACACCTTC
NA,TRBV28,NA,TRBJ1-2,CASSLGSFLALDGYTF,TGTGCCAGCAGTTTGGGCAGCTTTCTCGCTCTTGATGGCTACACCTTC
NA,TRBV28,NA,TRBJ1-5,CASTPLSQGYQPQHF,TGTGCCAGCACCCCCCTCTCTCAGGGATATCAGCCCCAGCATTTT
TRBD1,TRBV6-5,NA,TRBJ1-5,CASRSGTGIYQPQHF,TGTGCCAGCAGATCCGGGACAGGGATTTATCAGCCCCAGCATTTT
TRBD1,TRBV7-9,NA,TRBJ2-2,CAGQGARNTGELFF,TGTGCCGGACAGGGGGCGCGAAACACCGGGGAGCTGTTTTTT
TRBD2,TRBV7-8,NA,TRBJ2-7,CASSLARLAASYEQYF,TGTGCCAGCAGCTTAGCTCGACTAGCGGCGTCCTACGAGCAGTACTTC
NA,TRBV6-6,NA,TRBJ1-1,CASKGGQTEAFF,TGTGCCAGCAAGGGGGGGCAGACTGAAGCTTTCTTT
TRBD2,TRBV9,once,TRBJ2-3,CASSTLAGTTDTQYF,TGTGCCAGCAGCACACTAGCGGGGACCACAGATACGCAGTATTTT
NA,TRBV7-2,NA,TRBJ1-2,CASSLVLQGGYGYTF,TGTGCCAGCAGCTTAGTCCTGCAGGGAGGCTATGGCTACACCTTC
TRBD1,TRBV2,few,TRBJ1-1,CASSEEQGVEAFF,TGTGCCAGCAGTGAAGAACAGGGGGTCGAAGCTTTCTTT
NA,TRBV5-1,NA,TRBJ2-1,CASSLADSSYNEQFF,TGCGCCAGCAGCTTGGCCGACAGCTCCTACAATGAGCAGTTCTTC
TRBD1,TRBV2,NA,TRBJ2-7,CASSEGQAISYEQYF,TGTGCCAGCAGTGAGGGACAGGCTATCTCCTACGAGCAGTACTTC
NA,TRBV2,once,TRBJ2-2,CASSDSRGTGELFF,TGTGCCAGCAGTGATAGTCGGGGCACCGGGGAGCTGTTTTTT
TRBD2,TRBV5-8,NA,TRBJ2-7,CASSLYLAGGGYEQYF,TGTGCCAGCAGCTTGTATCTTGCGGGAGGGGGCTACGAGCAGTACTTC
NA,TRBV6-1,few,TRBJ2-7,CASTRNYEQYF,TGTGCCAGCACCAGAAATTACGAGCAGTACTTC
NA,TRBV4-2,NA,TRBJ1-4,CASSPLGGTNEKLFF,TGTGCCAGCAGCCCCTTGGGAGGAACTAATGAAAAACTGTTTTTT
NA,TRBV5-1,once,TRBJ2-2,CASSQDSYTGELFF,TGCGCCAGCAGCCAGGACTCCTACACCGGGGAGCTGTTTTTT
NA,TRBV27,NA,TRBJ2-1,CASSLSTPYYNEQFF,TGTGCCAGCAGTTTATCGACACCATACTACAATGAGCAGTTCTTC
TRBD1,TRBV28,NA,TRBJ1-2,CASDNGRDRGGYTF,TGTGCCAGCGATAACGGTAGGGACAGGGGAGGCTACACCTTC
TRBD2,TRBV19,once,TRBJ2-5,CASSSGGGRLGTQYF,TGTGCCAGTAGTTCGGGGGGGGGCCGGCTTGGGACCCAGTACTTC
NA,TRBV15,NA,TRBJ2-2,CATSREGGDDTGELFF,TGTGCCACCAGCAGAGAGGGGGGAGATGACACCGGGGAGCTGTTTTTT
TRBD1,TRBV2,once,TRBJ1-1,CASCVTGPAVGEAFF,TGTGCCAGCTGTGTGACAGGGCCAGCGGTGGGTGAAGCTTTCTTT
NA,TRBV5-1,NA,TRBJ2-7,CASSFRGYEQYF,TGCGCCAGCAGCTTTAGAGGTTACGAGCAGTACTTC
TRBD2,TRBV11-3,NA,TRBJ2-7,CASSLEAGRGYEQYF,TGTGCCAGCAGCTTAGAGGCAGGGAGGGGATACGAGCAGTACTTC